The 22 T cell receptor beta chains below come from one sample, sequenced in a study of blood T cell repertoires in COVID-19. Sequencing used immunoSEQ multiplex PCR; TCRdb keeps in-frame clones, though not all of them. The sample carries some 230,000 clones, around 81% recorded once. The sequenced sample was peripheral blood. Every receptor here comes from a woman aged 55-75 years with acute or convalescent COVID-19.

The chain links TRBV7-8 to TRBJ1-4; no definite D call. The germline V and J ends were trimmed by 6 bases and 0 bases, with 11 bases remaining between them. Germline CDR1 is SGHVS and CDR2 is FQNEAQ. CDR3 length: 15 residues. This CDR3 is CASSLGDATNEKLFF. CDR3 coding DNA: TGTGCCAGCAGTCTCGGGGATGCAACTAATGAAAAACTGTTTTTT. Variable domain in full (rest from reference TRBV7-8 and TRBJ1-4): GAGVSQSPRYKVAKRGQDVALRCDPISGHVSLFWYQQALGQGPEFLTYFQNEAQLDKSGLPSDRFFAERPEGSVSTLKIQRTQQEDSAVYLCASSLGDATNEKLFFGSGTQLSVL.

This clone was detected a few times. The chain uses TRBV14 and TRBJ2-1; 8 nucleotides agree with TRBD1. Germline lookup yields CDR1 SGHDN and CDR2 FVKESK. With 5 bases clipped from V and 8 bases from J, the junction kept 14 bases outside the gene matches. The CDR3 sequence is 16 residues long. The CDR3 sequence: CASSALYGQGSDEQFF. In DNA, the CDR3 is TGTGCCAGCAGCGCTTTATACGGACAGGGTAGCGATGAGCAGTTCTTC.

Of note for this clone: Different DNA sequences within this sample yield the same CDR3. This chain connects TRBV4-3 to TRBJ2-7; 8 positions agree with TRBD1. V lost 4 bases and J lost 2; bases outside the gene matches: 4. The germline V gene encodes CDR1 LGHNA and CDR2 YSLEER. This CDR3 is built from 14 residues. CDR3 DNA: TGCGCCAGCAGCCTCGACAGGGGAACCTACGAGCAGTACTTC. Protein sequence: CASSLDRGTYEQYF.

The table lists this clone with a few counts. The CDR3 sequence is CATTSETYEQYF. For the CDR3, the DNA is TGTGCCACTACTAGCGAAACCTACGAGCAGTACTTC. This chain connects TRBV5-4 to TRBJ2-7; 7 nucleotides align to TRBD2. The length of the CDR3 is 12 residues. Looked up from germline, CDR1 is SGHNT and CDR2 is YYREEE (reference sequence). J was trimmed by 2 bases and V by 9 bases; bases with no gene match: 5.

The chain is built from TRBV4-1 and TRBJ1-1, with a weak D call TRBD1 (5 bases). V lost 4 bases, J lost 6 bases, and 21 bases lay in between. This CDR3 has 16 residues. Germline loops: CDR1 MGHRA, CDR2 YSYEKL. Here the CDR3 reads CASSLGWGEYVSEAFF. In DNA, the CDR3 is TGCGCCAGCAGCCTAGGATGGGGGGAGTATGTTTCTGAAGCTTTCTTT.

The rearrangement joins TRBV5-1 to TRBJ2-3, with 8 bases matching TRBD1. Germline V gene lookup returns CDR1 SGHRS and CDR2 YFSETQ. The CDR3 totals 13 residues. J was trimmed by 4 bases and V by 3 bases; bases with no gene match: 1. CDR3 bases: TGCGCCAGCAGCTCGGGACAGGCAGATACGCAGTATTTT. As protein: CASSSGQADTQYF.

V usage is TRBV5-6 and J usage is TRBJ2-3; 8 bases match TRBD1. Germline V lookup: CDR1 SGHDT, CDR2 YYEEEE. With V trimmed by 2 bases and J by 3 bases, 11 bases remained unmatched. CDR3 length: 17 residues. CDR3 in DNA: TGTGCCAGCAGCTTACCCTTCAGGGGGCAAGGTACAGATACGCAGTATTTT. Translation gives CASSLPFRGQGTDTQYF. Supplemented by reference TRBV5-6 and TRBJ2-3, the full variable domain reads DAGVTQSPTHLIKTRGQQVTLRCSPKSGHDTVSWYQQALGQGPQFIFQYYEEEERQRGNFPDRFSGHQFPNYSSELNVNALLLGDSALYLCASSLPFRGQGTDTQYFGPGTRLTVL.

The CDR3 loop reads CAPPYRKTGAGYTF. The CDR3 DNA is TGTGCCCCCCCATACAGAAAGACTGGGGCGGGCTACACCTTC. The J gene is TRBJ1-2, the V gene TRBV30; D may be TRBD1 (5 bases). Germline CDR1 GTSNPN, CDR2 SVGIG (reference sequence). Trimming removed 8 bases at V and 8 bases at J, with 24 bases between. CDR3 length: 14 amino acids.

This chain uses TRBV4-3 with TRBJ1-4, with a possible D match to TRBD1 (5 bases). CDR3 length: 14 residues. CDR1 LGHNA and CDR2 YSLEER come from the germline V gene. Trimming removed 0 bases from V and 7 bases from J, with 9 bases in between. The CDR3 loop reads CASSQDVRAEKLFF. The CDR3 DNA is TGCGCCAGCAGCCAAGATGTCAGGGCTGAAAAACTGTTTTTT.

V and J are TRBV5-1 and TRBJ2-2; 8 nucleotides align to TRBD1. With V trimmed by 4 bases and J by 6 bases, 11 bases remained unmatched. There are 16 residues in the CDR3. The germline V gene has CDR1 SGHRS and CDR2 YFSETQ. CDR3 nucleotide sequence: TGCGCCAGCAGCGCCGGACAGGGAAGGGCTTCCGGGGAGCTGTTTTTT. It is translated as CASSAGQGRASGELFF.

V is TRBV28 and J is TRBJ1-2; D unresolved. The CDR3 runs 14 residues. The V end was cut by 2 bases, the J end by 1 base, with 8 bases between. CDR1 and CDR2 (germline): MDHEN, SYDVKM. The CDR3 spells CASSLGLRNYGYTF. CDR3 in DNA: TGTGCCAGCAGTTTAGGGCTCCGTAACTATGGCTACACCTTC.

The V call is TRBV7-9, the J call TRBJ1-2; no clear D gene. CDR3 length: 12 amino acids. The germline CDR1 and CDR2 sequences are SEHNR and FQNEAQ (reference sequence). The V end lost 10 bases, the J end lost 8 bases, and 17 bases lay between the germline ends. CDR3 in DNA: TGTGCCATAACTAGGGAAGGGTACGGCTACACCTTC. Translation gives CAITREGYGYTF.

This chain connects TRBV24-1 to TRBJ1-1; D unclear. Looked up from germline, CDR1 is KGHDR and CDR2 is SFDVKD. Trimming pared 8 bases from V and 4 bases from J, leaving 19 bases between. This CDR3 is built from 15 residues. The CDR3 protein is CATINGSVRGTEAFF. In DNA form, the CDR3 reads TGTGCCACCATAAACGGCTCCGTGCGGGGCACTGAAGCTTTCTTT.

The V gene is TRBV19, the J gene TRBJ2-2, with 9 bases lining up with TRBD1. Trimming took 7 bases from V and 5 from J; bases not matched to a gene: 5. CDR1 and CDR2 from the germline V gene are LNHDA and SQIVND (reference sequence). This CDR3 has 14 amino acids. The CDR3 is CASKGDRVTGELFF. The CDR3 coding sequence is TGTGCCAGTAAGGGGGACAGGGTTACCGGGGAGCTGTTTTTT.

J is TRBJ2-5 and V is TRBV19; maybe TRBD2 (6 bases). The V end was cut by 1 base, the J end by 5 bases, with 8 bases between. Germline V gene data show CDR1 as LNHDA and CDR2 as SQIVND (reference sequence). The length of the CDR3 is 13 residues. CDR3 nucleotide sequence: TGTGCCAGTAGTATAGGCCGGGGGGAGACCCAGTACTTC. Protein product: CASSIGRGETQYF.

The chain employs TRBV5-1 and TRBJ1-1; TRBD1 agrees at 9 bases. V lost 0 bases, J lost 4 bases, and 7 bases stayed unmatched. From germline, CDR1 is SGHRS and CDR2 YFSETQ. The CDR3 contains 16 residues. This chain's CDR3 is CASSLGGQGSTTEAFF. In nucleotides, the CDR3 is TGCGCCAGCAGCTTGGGGGGACAGGGATCGACCACTGAAGCTTTCTTT.

This chain uses TRBV28 with TRBJ2-5; 9 positions match TRBD2. CDR1 MDHEN and CDR2 SYDVKM come from the germline V gene. This CDR3 region has 15 residues. V lost 5 bases to trimming and J lost 0 bases; unmatched junction nucleotides: 4. The CDR3 spells CASSTSGRNQETQYF. CDR3 bases: TGTGCCAGCAGTACTAGCGGGCGAAACCAAGAGACCCAGTACTTC.

The chain couples TRBV5-4 to TRBJ2-1; 8 bases align to TRBD2. This CDR3 has 15 residues. Germline CDR1 and CDR2: SGHNT and YYREEE (reference sequence). V shed 3 bases and J 9 bases; nucleotides not matched to a gene: 11. CDR3 sequence: CASSYGTRRGGEQFF. CDR3 bases: TGTGCCAGCAGCTACGGGACTAGACGCGGTGGTGAGCAGTTCTTC.

The J gene is TRBJ1-6, the V gene TRBV12-3 or TRBV12-4, with no clear D. Trimming left V 1 base short and J 7 bases short, with 5 bases between. CDR3 length: 13 residues. The CDR3 DNA reads TGTGCCAGCAGTTTAGGAGGAAATTCACCCCTCCACTTT. It specifies CASSLGGNSPLHF.

This sequence joins TRBV7-9 and TRBJ2-7; tentative D call: TRBD1 (8 bases). The CDR3 has 15 amino acids. V lost 3 bases and J lost 4, with 16 bases in between. Germline V CDR1 and CDR2: SEHNR, FQNEAQ (reference sequence). This CDR3 is CASSFLQGGVYEQYF. For the CDR3, the DNA is TGTGCCAGCAGCTTCCTACAGGGGGGGGTATACGAGCAGTACTTC.

The chain is built from TRBV7-8 and TRBJ2-5; TRBD2 matches 13 bases. Unmatched junction bases numbered 7, after V lost 4 bases and J lost 5 bases. This CDR3 spans 16 amino acids. Germline CDR1 is SGHVS and CDR2 is FQNEAQ. The CDR3 reads CASSSGLAGVRETQYF. CDR3 coding DNA: TGTGCCAGCAGCTCCGGACTAGCGGGGGTCCGGGAGACCCAGTACTTC.

The chain carries TRBV19 and TRBJ1-6, with D possibly matching TRBD1 (5 bases). Deletions cut 3 bases from V and 5 bases from J, with 14 bases between. CDR3 length equals 16 residues. Germline CDR1 and CDR2: LNHDA and SQIVND (reference sequence). Written as DNA, the CDR3 is TGTGCCAGTAGTATCTTGTCGGGGGTGAATAATTCACCCCTCCACTTT. As protein: CASSILSGVNNSPLHF.